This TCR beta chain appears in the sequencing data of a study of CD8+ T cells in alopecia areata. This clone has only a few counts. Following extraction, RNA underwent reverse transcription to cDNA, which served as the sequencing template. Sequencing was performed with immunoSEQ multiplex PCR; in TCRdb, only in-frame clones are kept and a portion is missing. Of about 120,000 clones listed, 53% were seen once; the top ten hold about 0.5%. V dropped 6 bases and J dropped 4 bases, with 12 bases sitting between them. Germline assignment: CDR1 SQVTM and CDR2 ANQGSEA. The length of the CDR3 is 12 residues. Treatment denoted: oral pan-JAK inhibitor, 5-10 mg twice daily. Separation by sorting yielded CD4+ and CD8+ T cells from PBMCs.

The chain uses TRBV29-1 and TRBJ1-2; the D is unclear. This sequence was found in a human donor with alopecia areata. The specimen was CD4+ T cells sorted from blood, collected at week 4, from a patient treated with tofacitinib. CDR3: CSVRTAPYGYTF. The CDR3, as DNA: TGCAGCGTCCGAACGGCGCCCTATGGCTACACCTTC.